The text below deals with one T cell receptor (beta chain). This entry is derived from a study of CD8 T cells in Susac syndrome. CDR3 length: 16 residues. V lost 7 bases, J lost 6 bases, and 14 bases stayed unmatched. The V gene's germline CDR1 is MDHEN and CDR2 SYDVKM. Reverse transcription of roughly 0.5 to 1 ug RNA used random hexamers. By means of immunoSEQ multiplex PCR, TCR beta CDR3 spanning 54 Vbeta and 13 Jbeta underwent amplification. MiXCR, run by TCRdb on the immunoSEQ multiplex PCR reads, gives a single entry per CDR3 protein. The data contain roughly 200,000 distinct CDR3 sequences, roughly 95% of them singletons.

The chain recombines TRBV28 with TRBJ1-5; 8 positions match TRBD1. The clonotype originates from a human donor with multiple sclerosis. Source material: CD8+ T cells from PBMCs. CDR3 coding DNA: TGTGCCAGCATCCCAGGTGGACAGGGCTTCGGTCAGCCCCAGCATTTT. It yields the protein CASIPGGQGFGQPQHF.